This T cell receptor (beta chain) emerged from a study of regulatory T cells in long-lasting Graves disease (dated by TCRdb to 2020 to 2022). Regarding the complete study: To count as having persistent Graves' disease, a patient had to have received antithyroid drug treatment for over 5 years with TSH receptor autoantibodies remaining persistently positive. Persistent Graves' disease patients were compared with newly diagnosed Graves' disease patients by peripheral blood TCR sequencing and RNA sequencing. The study was registered as a clinical trial and conducted in China. A total of 33 samples underwent TCR sequencing: roughly 13 from persistent and around 20 from newly diagnosed Graves' disease patients. On average, persistent Graves' disease patients in the clinical cohort had been on antithyroid drugs for about 10.3 years.

What the time point label conveys for this sample: persistent/refractory GD, antithyroid drugs over 5 years with positive TRAb. For both TCR sequencing and RNA sequencing, RNA was extracted from PBMCs using TRIzol. The diagnosis of Graves' disease followed American Thyroid Association guidelines. Recruitment of patients was carried out at an endocrinology department in Xi'an, China. Each patient gave roughly 8.4 milliliters of peripheral blood, collected in an EDTA anticoagulant tube. Ficoll Paque Plus density gradient separation was used to isolate PBMCs, and no further T cell sorting was done. RNA quality was checked with an Agilent 2100 Bioanalyzer and agarose gel, and concentration with a NanoDrop 2000. Libraries came from multiplex PCR. The sequencer listed for this sample is Illumina HiSeq 4000. To build TCR beta libraries, CDR3 regions were amplified by Arm-PCR using iRepertoire HTBI primers. Gel purification was performed on PCR products prior to sequencing. The authors' analysis ran thus. Gene usage analysis of CDR3 amino acid clonotypes relied on the roughly 64 TRBV and more than twelve TRBJ segments identified across samples. Filtered high-quality paired reads were merged into contigs using COPE and FqMerger. BLAST was used to align contigs to IMGT TRBV, TRBD and TRBJ reference genes, and CDR3 was defined according to IMGT. Highly expanded clones were defined as clonotypes with a frequency above 0.1%. Shannon entropy served as the measure of repertoire diversity, while the Gini coefficient captured V-J evenness. A clonotype found in more than one individual was treated as public. TCRdb cleaned the public reads at Q25 with fastp, built clones with MiXCR and kept in-frame beta chains. One record per CDR3 amino acid sequence lists the most common genes and DNA. None of the V and J calls come from the authors' own analysis; TCRdb made them. The sample has about 470,000 distinct CDR3 sequences on record, 20% of them singletons. The ten largest clones add up to 6.5% to 10% of the sample.

Trimming takes 5 bases from V and 5 bases from J, and the germline ends sit 16 bases apart. Counted from cysteine to phenylalanine, this CDR3 has 15 amino acids. Only the CDR3 DNA is retained, 45 bases long and in frame from the first base. Via the germline V gene, CDR1 is MNHEY and CDR2 SVGEGT. Of note for this clonotype: Its specific antigen is unknown. No base qualities exist here, and no much larger clone lies one base off it.

Broader findings and caveats from the paper: Compared with newly diagnosed patients, patients with persistent Graves' disease had lower TCR Shannon entropy and fewer highly expanded clones, which suggests clonal expansion. The authors acknowledged the small sample size as a limitation that may reduce accuracy. Sequencing and analysis were limited to the TCR beta chain. Persistent patients shared more public clonotypes among themselves (more than 2,500) than newly diagnosed patients did (nearly 1,000). TRBV28, TRBJ1-2 and TRBJ2-5 were preferentially used in persistent disease, while TRBV20-1 and TRBJ2-1 were favored in newly diagnosed disease. Peripheral blood alone was examined, since thyroid tissue, which constituted the primary lesion, could not be accessed.

This material consisted of peripheral blood mononuclear cells (PBMCs), taken when the disease was refractory, from a patient treated with antithyroid drugs. This sequence uses TRBV6-2 or TRBV6-3 and TRBJ1-5; tentative D gene TRBD1, with 6 bases matching. This TCR was sampled from a female donor with Graves disease. CDR3 loop: CASSEVAGEDQPQHF. The nucleotide sequence is given as TGTGCCAGCAGTGAAGTAGCAGGGGAGGATCAGCCCCAGCATTTT.